The T cell receptor (beta chain) under discussion was sequenced for a study of blood T cell repertoires in COVID-19. Sequencing was performed with immunoSEQ multiplex PCR; in TCRdb, only in-frame clones are kept and a portion is missing. The sample lists 300,000 to 400,000 clones, about 86% occurring once. Trimming pared 0 bases from V and 10 bases from J, leaving 15 bases between. The germline V gene encodes CDR1 LNHDA and CDR2 SQIVND (reference sequence). This CDR3 contains 14 residues. The sequenced material came from PBMCs or T cells enriched from blood (not recorded which). V and J are TRBV19 and TRBJ1-1; D gene ambiguous. The sequence derives from a woman aged 40 to 55 with acute COVID-19. CDR3 DNA sequence: TGTGCCAGTAGTATAGATCATTTTCGGGGTGGAGCTTTCTTT. Translating gives CASSIDHFRGGAFF.